This T cell receptor (beta chain) was profiled in a study of CD8+ T cells in alopecia areata (dated by TCRdb to the late 2010s). Study-level background: The treated patients took part in an open-label pilot trial in which moderate-to-severe alopecia areata was treated with oral tofacitinib at 5 to 10 mg twice daily. Patients received tofacitinib for 6 to 18 months and were then followed off drug for 6 months to check for delayed response and recurrence. For the treated patients, the SALT score, which quantifies what percentage of scalp surface area is affected, served as the measure of disease severity. In both human patients and the C3H/HeJ mouse model, the study applied high-throughput TCRbeta sequencing to look at T cell clonal expansion in alopecia areata. On the human side, TCRbeta sequencing was run on scalp tissue and on sorted CD4+ and CD8+ peripheral blood T cells from healthy controls and from alopecia areata patients with either patchy or totalis/universalis disease. Biopsies were taken from tofacitinib-treated patients at baseline and at 4 and 24 weeks of treatment, and a later scalp biopsy was taken in several of the tofacitinib-treated patients. Scalp clonality was compared among normal scalp (n=4), patchy alopecia areata scalp (n=8), and alopecia totalis/universalis scalp (n=8). The RNA source kit depended on sample type: the PAXgene miRNA kit for fixed scalp, the miRNeasy kit for PBMCs, and the RNeasy kit for mouse skin. Amplification of TCRbeta CDR3 regions was done by immunoSEQ multiplex PCR using 35 Vbeta forward primers and 13 Jbeta reverse primers.

Receptor libraries were prepared by the immunoSEQ multiplex PCR assay. RNA was extracted from all samples and reverse transcribed into cDNA, which served as template for TCR sequencing. First-strand cDNA was synthesized with SuperScript III using a 2:1 mix of oligo-dT and random hexamers. A synthetic immune receptor repertoire was used to assess amplification bias, and residual bias was removed computationally. In the authors' own workflow: Raw reads were preprocessed to remove errors, and CDR3 was defined by IMGT conventions from the conserved cysteine to phenylalanine. Clonality was computed by normalizing Shannon entropy by log2 of the number of productive unique TCRs and subtracting the result from 1. CD4 or CD8 identity of scalp clones was inferred by cross-referencing scalp TCRbeta sequences with sorted blood CD4 and CD8 repertoires. TCRdb carries this immuneACCESS record with in-frame sequences only. Its versions omit some clonotypes, under half of them owing to an unresolved V gene in the studies checked, with the rest unexplained. The V and J calls and the clone size are those of that table, but D and trimming were determined from the DNA. Across this sample there are about 200,000 clones, with about 60% seen only once. The ten top clones hold over 3% of the sample.

What the research found in general, with its limitations: Many expanded lesional clones were found to persist in scalp and blood during tofacitinib treatment, and relapse after treatment cessation may be partly explained by this persistence. Compared with normal scalp, lesional scalp, particularly in alopecia totalis/universalis, had higher clonality and more expanded CD8+ clones, which suggests antigenic drive. Compared with mice, TCR sequences shared between patients were less clear, possibly partly because of HLA diversity across the patient population. Because the treated cohort was small and included a single nonresponder, larger studies are needed to assess links between baseline CD8+ expansion and response. Scalp clonality and the number of expanded CD8+ clones among the top 100 scalp clones were significantly decreased by tofacitinib. Scalp TCR repertoire analysis is complicated because resident alphabeta T cells in normal human skin are also sequenced, whereas mouse skin is dominated by gammadelta T cells.

Turning to this clone: Its antigen has not been determined. Base qualities are missing; no much larger clone stands one base away.

From the cysteine up to the phenylalanine, the CDR3 has a length of 15 residues. Only the CDR3 region is kept as DNA, spanning 45 bases read in frame from base 1. Deletion took 5 bases off V and 3 bases off J, with a span of 14 bases between the germline ends. CDR1 and CDR2, looked up from the germline V gene (reference sequence), are SEHNR and FQNEAQ. The meaning of the sample's time point label: around 28 days on oral tofacitinib. The label giving this sample's treatment or condition can be read as: oral pan-JAK inhibitor, 5-10 mg twice daily. From alopecia areata patients, peripheral blood was collected along with lesional scalp punch biopsies. After PBMCs were isolated by density centrifugation and stained for CD3, CD4 and CD8, a FACSAria was used to sort CD4+ and CD8+ T cells.

The source is a human donor with alopecia areata. The rearranged segments are TRBV7-9 and TRBJ2-1, with TRBD2 tentatively as D gene (5 bases match). The specimen was CD4+ T cells sorted from blood, collected at week 4, from a patient treated with tofacitinib. The CDR3 sequence is CASSPRSAGYNEQFF. The DNA is TGTGCCAGCAGCCCTAGGTCGGCGGGCTACAATGAGCAGTTCTTC. Reference TRBV7-9 and TRBJ2-1 genes cover what lies past the CDR3, so the full variable domain is DTGVSQNPRHKITKRGQNVTFRCDPISEHNRLYWYRQTLGQGPEFLTYFQNEAQLEKSRLLSDRFSAERPKGSFSTLEIQRTEQGDSAMYLCASSPRSAGYNEQFFGPGTRLTVL.